The rows below give T cell receptor beta chains drawn from one sample of a study of technical replicates of blood from several donors. The data were produced by immunoSEQ multiplex PCR, yet TCRdb's version contains in-frame clones alone and is incomplete. The profile shows 65,000 to 95,000 clones, about 98% of them singletons. The material sequenced was T cells isolated from PBMCs. The origin of the receptors is a human donor in good health. Both conserved end residues are part of each CDR3. D genes are given only for firm matches. Clone size is given for some rows only: seen once, a few or many times, or a class if the clone is expanded.

V gene	J gene	clone size	D gene	CDR3 protein	CDR3 DNA
TRBV29-1	TRBJ2-1	few	.	CSVVRAQSSYNEQFF	TGCAGCGTTGTGAGGGCCCAGAGCTCCTACAATGAGCAGTTCTTC
TRBV6-1	TRBJ2-1	.	.	CASSRQLYNEQFF	TGTGCCAGCAGTCGACAGCTTTACAATGAGCAGTTCTTC
TRBV4-1	TRBJ2-2	.	TRBD1	CASSPQGLDTGELFF	TGCGCCAGCAGTCCACAGGGGTTGGACACCGGGGAGCTGTTTTTT
TRBV29-1	TRBJ2-2	.	.	CSVIRTTTGELFF	TGCAGCGTAATACGGACTACCACCGGGGAGCTGTTTTTT
TRBV11-3	TRBJ2-5	.	TRBD2	CASRGLAGVETQYF	TGTGCCAGCAGGGGGCTAGCGGGGGTAGAGACCCAGTACTTC
TRBV6-1	TRBJ2-3	.	TRBD2	CASSGAGGGDTQYF	TGTGCCAGCAGTGGAGCGGGGGGGGGAGATACGCAGTATTTT
TRBV28	TRBJ2-1	.	TRBD1	CASSFLLRTGGAYNEQFF	TGTGCCAGCAGTTTCCTACTACGGACAGGGGGCGCTTACAATGAGCAGTTCTTC
TRBV6-1	TRBJ1-5	.	.	CASSESRPQHF	TGTGCCAGCAGTGAGTCCAGGCCCCAGCATTTT
TRBV12-5	TRBJ1-5	.	TRBD1	CASGLGNRGGNQPQHF	TGTGCTAGTGGTTTGGGCAACAGGGGTGGCAATCAGCCCCAGCATTTT
TRBV5-1	TRBJ2-3	.	.	CASSLDVQLLSTDTQYF	TGCGCCAGCAGCTTGGATGTACAGCTCCTTAGCACAGATACGCAGTATTTT
TRBV5-5	TRBJ1-6	.	.	CASSLALYVRNNSPLHF	TGTGCCAGCAGCTTGGCCTTATACGTGCGGAATAATTCACCCCTCCACTTT
TRBV27	TRBJ2-3	.	.	CASSLVGGRGLTDTQYF	TGTGCCAGCAGTTTAGTCGGGGGGCGGGGGCTCACAGATACGCAGTATTTT
TRBV7-9	TRBJ1-2	.	.	CASSYRGQSNYGYTF	TGTGCCAGCTCCTACCGGGGACAATCAAACTATGGCTACACCTTC
TRBV6-1	TRBJ2-7	.	TRBD1	CASSEEVSVTGSGEQYF	TGTGCCAGCAGTGAAGAGGTGTCGGTGACAGGGTCTGGCGAGCAGTACTTC
TRBV28	TRBJ2-7	.	.	CASSPLPVHEQYF	TGTGCCAGCAGTCCCCTCCCCGTTCACGAGCAGTACTTC
TRBV5-6	TRBJ1-2	.	.	CASSLRYRNYGYTF	TGTGCCAGCAGCTTGCGCTACCGTAACTATGGCTACACCTTC
TRBV9	TRBJ2-5	.	.	CASSSLGRETQYF	TGTGCCAGCAGCTCCTTGGGGAGAGAGACCCAGTACTTC
TRBV5-1	TRBJ2-5	.	TRBD2	CASSPGTSRDETQYF	TGCGCCAGCAGTCCAGGGACTAGTCGAGATGAGACCCAGTACTTC
TRBV28	TRBJ1-1	.	.	CASGEMTGGAEAFF	TGTGCCAGCGGAGAAATGACGGGCGGGGCTGAAGCTTTCTTT
TRBV28	TRBJ1-1	.	TRBD1	CASRKDRGAEAFF	TGTGCCAGCAGGAAAGACAGGGGCGCTGAAGCTTTCTTT
TRBV7-9	TRBJ1-5	.	TRBD1	CASSTDRVYNQPQHF	TGTGCCAGCAGCACGGACAGGGTATACAATCAGCCCCAGCATTTT
TRBV6-5	TRBJ1-1	.	TRBD1	CATFTGQGWDTEAFF	TGTGCCACCTTTACCGGACAGGGTTGGGACACTGAAGCTTTCTTT
TRBV9	TRBJ2-1	.	.	CASSAPRGSGSSSYNEQFF	TGTGCCAGCAGCGCCCCTCGGGGGAGTGGGTCAAGCTCCTACAATGAGCAGTTCTTC
TRBV5-1	TRBJ2-3	.	.	CASSSLPGVARGLAGLTDTQYF	TGCGCCAGCAGCTCACTGCCCGGAGTAGCCAGGGGGCTAGCGGGGCTCACAGATACGCAGTATTTT
TRBV5-5	TRBJ1-2	.	.	CASSLAPGDYGYTF	TGTGCCAGCAGCTTGGCCCCAGGGGACTATGGCTACACCTTC
TRBV19	TRBJ1-3	.	.	CASSIYGFSGNTIYF	TGTGCCAGTAGTATCTACGGGTTCTCTGGAAACACCATATATTTT
TRBV27	TRBJ2-1	.	.	CASSPGQPRVQGDYNEQFF	TGTGCCAGCAGTCCAGGGCAGCCCCGGGTTCAAGGGGATTACAATGAGCAGTTCTTC
TRBV4-1	TRBJ1-2	.	TRBD1	CASSPTSGTGIPLPDGYTF	TGCGCCAGCAGCCCTACGTCAGGGACAGGGATCCCCCTCCCCGATGGCTACACCTTC
TRBV5-6	TRBJ2-5	.	.	CASSLGAGQETQYF	TGTGCCAGCAGCTTGGGCGCGGGGCAAGAGACCCAGTACTTC
TRBV6-5	TRBJ1-2	.	.	CASSYSTTYGYTF	TGTGCCAGCAGTTACTCGACAACCTATGGCTACACCTTC
TRBV13	TRBJ2-1	.	TRBD2	CASSSGRAGGYVNEQFF	TGTGCCAGCAGCTCCGGTAGGGCGGGGGGGTATGTGAATGAGCAGTTCTTC